This T cell receptor beta chain was sequenced in a study of shared clonotypes between healthy human individuals. General study results and limits: Investigators expected sequencing depth to affect clonotype sharing among donors.

Original processing notes: Filtering differed since immunoSEQ provided only junctions, with no quality scores. Using immunoSEQ multiplex PCR, the repertoire was profiled, and TCRdb retains in-frame clones only, with some absent. V and J calls and clone size follow that table, whereas D and trimming were derived from the DNA. The table has more than 450,000 clones, 79% seen once. CDR3 size: 17 residues. Germline CDR1 is MNHEY and CDR2 is SMNVEV (reference sequence). Trimming took 8 bases from V and 2 from J, leaving 22 bases between them. As concerns this clone: The antigen remains undetermined.

The sequenced sample was PBMCs. The chain recombines TRBV27 with TRBJ1-5; D is uncertain. The clonotype was recovered from a woman in her thirties or forties in good health. Some clones in this sample may be carry-over from other donors' samples. Here the CDR3 DNA reads TGTGCCAGCGGACGTCCCTCCTCATATAGCGGCAATCAGCCCCAGCATTTT. Amino acids: CASGRPSSYSGNQPQHF.